The 15 T cell receptor beta chains given below trace back to one sample, sequenced in a study of blood T cell repertoires in COVID-19. Assay: immunoSEQ multiplex PCR; the TCRdb copy retains only in-frame clones and omits some. The table lists about 210,000 clones, 80% to 85% of them singletons. The sequencing input was peripheral blood. The source of these receptors is a woman of 80 years or more with COVID-19, enrolled during active disease.

The chain recombines TRBV28 with TRBJ2-7; D perhaps matches TRBD1 (6 bases). Trimming shortened V by 5 bases and J by 3 bases, and 14 bases separated the two germline ends. The germline V gene encodes CDR1 MDHEN and CDR2 SYDVKM. The CDR3 consists of 14 residues. As DNA, the CDR3 is TGTGCCAGCAGTGGTACAGGGAGCCGCTACGAGCAGTACGTC. It specifies CASSGTGSRYEQYV.

J is TRBJ2-7 and V is TRBV7-2; 8 nucleotides match TRBD1. Germline V gene data show CDR1 as SGHTA and CDR2 as FQGNSA. CDR3 size: 14 residues. V shed 1 base and J 2 bases; nucleotides not matched to a gene: 1. The CDR3 loop is CASSLVGQAYEQYV. CDR3 DNA sequence: TGTGCCAGCAGCTTAGTGGGACAGGCCTACGAGCAGTACGTC.

The V gene is TRBV11-2, the J gene TRBJ2-1; TRBD1 aligns across 7 bases. Germline values: CDR1 SGHAT, CDR2 FQNNGV. V lost 7 bases to trimming and J lost 6 bases; unmatched junction nucleotides: 3. The CDR3 runs to 12 residues. CDR3 sequence reads: CASNNRGNEQFF. In DNA form, the CDR3 reads TGTGCCAGCAACAACAGGGGCAATGAGCAGTTCTTC.

V and J are TRBV7-9 and TRBJ2-5; a possible D gene is TRBD1 (6 bases). The CDR3 spans 15 residues. Looked up from germline, CDR1 is SEHNR and CDR2 is FQNEAQ (reference sequence). V lost 3 bases and J 4 bases, leaving 15 bases between the germline ends. CDR3 DNA: TGTGCCAGCAGCTTCGGTCAGGGGAGTGGAGAGACCCAGTACTTC. This gives the protein CASSFGQGSGETQYF.

J is TRBJ1-2 and V is TRBV2; 10 bases align to TRBD1. J was trimmed by 3 bases and V by 6 bases; bases with no gene match: 4. Germline CDR1 SNHLY, CDR2 FYNNEI. This CDR3 comprises 14 residues. The CDR3 DNA reads as TGTGCCAGCAGGAGACAGGGGGCAGACTATGGCTACACCTTC. Residues: CASRRQGADYGYTF.

Here the CDR3 DNA reads TGTGCCAGCGATACTAGCGGGGTTTCAGATACGCAGTATTTT. Translation gives CASDTSGVSDTQYF. The chain has TRBV6-5 and TRBJ2-3, with TRBD2 identical over 10 bases. With 8 bases clipped from V and 4 bases from J, the junction kept 6 bases outside the gene matches. CDR3 length: 14 amino acids. Germline V gene lookup returns CDR1 MNHEY and CDR2 SVGAGI.

The V gene is TRBV7-2, the J gene TRBJ2-1, with 7 bases identical to TRBD2. Losses at the gene ends were 8 bases for V and 2 bases for J; bases not matched to a gene: 6. CDR3 size: 14 residues. Germline assignment: CDR1 SGHTA and CDR2 FQGNSA. The CDR3 DNA is TGTGCCAGCGCCAGTGGGGGGGCCTACAATGAGCAGTTCTTC. Encoded protein: CASASGGAYNEQFF.

The chain uses TRBV30 and TRBJ2-3; D gene unclear. V gave up 4 bases and J gave up 2 bases, with 16 bases separating them. The CDR3 covers 15 residues. Per the germline V gene, CDR1 is GTSNPN and CDR2 is SVGIG (reference sequence). The CDR3 DNA sequence: TGTGCCTGGACTAGGCCTTTGCGCCCCACAGATACGCAGTATTTT. This gives the protein CAWTRPLRPTDTQYF.

A few counts support this clone. The rearrangement joins TRBV5-4 to TRBJ1-2; TRBD1 might be the D (5 bases). CDR3 size: 16 residues. Per germline, CDR1 SGHNT and CDR2 YYREEE (reference sequence). Trimming pared 0 bases from V and 0 bases from J, leaving 12 bases between. The CDR3 loop reads CASSLAMRDSNYGYTF. The CDR3 DNA follows: TGTGCCAGCAGCTTGGCGATGAGGGACTCTAACTATGGCTACACCTTC.

V gene TRBV25-1 combines with J gene TRBJ1-2, with D unclear. The germline V and J ends were trimmed by 3 bases and 2 bases, with 16 bases remaining between them. The V gene's germline CDR1 is MGHDK and CDR2 SYGVNS. The CDR3 contains 16 residues. CDR3: CASSDRRPAINYGYTF. Written as DNA, the CDR3 is TGTGCCAGCAGTGATAGGCGGCCAGCGATAAACTATGGCTACACCTTC.

The chain combines TRBV5-1 with TRBJ1-3; D may be TRBD1 (6 bases). The CDR3 covers 14 residues. CDR1 SGHRS and CDR2 YFSETQ come from the germline V gene. V shed 5 bases and J shed 8 bases, with 17 bases lying between them. For the CDR3, the DNA is TGCGCCAGCAGTTCGGGGGGCAATACGGACACCATATATTTT. This translates into CASSSGGNTDTIYF.

V and J are TRBV5-1 and TRBJ2-1, with 12 bases fitting TRBD2. Germline V CDR1 and CDR2: SGHRS, YFSETQ. CDR3 length equals 15 residues. The V gene end was trimmed by 0 bases and the J gene end by 9 bases; junction bases not matched to a gene: 4. The CDR3 DNA reads TGCGCCAGCAGCTTGGCCCTAGCGGGGGGGCGTGAGCAGTTCTTC. This codes for CASSLALAGGREQFF.

The chain employs TRBV6-1 and TRBJ2-2; a weak D match, TRBD2 (5 bases). Germline V gives CDR1 MNHNS, CDR2 SASEGT. Trimming shortened V by 2 bases and J by 7 bases, and 17 bases separated the two germline ends. The CDR3 runs to 16 residues. In nucleotides, the CDR3 is TGTGCCAGCAGTGAACGCGGGCCGTCTGGTGGCGGGGAGCTGTTTTTT. This gives the protein CASSERGPSGGGELFF.

The rearrangement uses TRBV6-4 and TRBJ1-5; D possibly corresponds to TRBD1 (6 bases). Germline V lookup: CDR1 MRHNA, CDR2 SNTAGT. Trimming stripped 7 bases from V and 2 bases from J, with 12 bases between. The CDR3 extends over 14 amino acids. The CDR3 here is CASIRGIGNQPQHF. CDR3 bases: TGTGCCAGCATCAGGGGAATTGGCAATCAGCCCCAGCATTTT.

The chain links TRBV6-5 to TRBJ1-1; no clear D. The germline V gene encodes CDR1 MNHEY and CDR2 SVGAGI. V lost 5 bases to trimming and J lost 10 bases, with 8 bases between them. The CDR3 runs 10 residues. In nucleotides, the CDR3 is TGTGCCAGCAGTCCCCTGGCAGCTTTCTTT. Translated: CASSPLAAFF.